A selection of T cell receptor beta chains follows, all from one sample in a study of blood T cell repertoires in COVID-19. The assay was immunoSEQ multiplex PCR, and TCRdb's table has in-frame clones only and misses some. The profile shows 200,000 to 300,000 clones, roughly nine tenths of them singletons. Sequenced: PBMCs or T cells enriched from blood (not recorded which). These receptors all stem from a woman in her twenties or thirties with acute COVID-19. Each CDR3 is given with its conserved first and last residue. D genes are given only for firm matches. Part of the rows lack a size; the others show once, few, many or a class for expanded clones.

>NA|TRBV7-9|14|TRBJ1-2|NA
CASSLGGPFGGYTF
TGTGCCAGCAGCTTAGGGGGCCCATTTGGTGGCTACACCTTC
>NA|TRBV3-1/TRBV3-2|16|TRBJ1-2|NA
CASSQDWAGAALGYTF
TGTGCCAGCAGCCAAGATTGGGCAGGGGCGGCGCTTGGCTACACCTTC
>NA|TRBV4-1|16|TRBJ1-1|NA
CASSQDRVQMNTEAFF
TGCGCCAGCAGCCAAGACAGGGTCCAAATGAACACTGAAGCTTTCTTT
>NA|TRBV6-4|13|TRBJ2-3|NA
CASSEGGSDTQYF
TGTGCCAGCAGTGAAGGGGGTTCAGATACGCAGTATTTT
>NA|TRBV6-5|12|TRBJ1-5|TRBD1
CASITGVQPQHF
TGTGCCAGCATCACAGGGGTTCAGCCCCAGCATTTT
>once|TRBV7-9|14|TRBJ1-5|TRBD1
CASSSGQWNQPQHF
TGTGCCAGCAGCTCGGGACAGTGGAATCAGCCCCAGCATTTT
>NA|TRBV9|15|TRBJ1-3|TRBD1
CASSLEGAGGNTIYF
TGTGCCAGCAGTTTAGAGGGGGCTGGAGGAAACACCATATATTTT
>NA|TRBV30|14|TRBJ2-1|TRBD2
CAWSGGGKNNEQFF
TGTGCCTGGAGTGGGGGGGGGAAGAACAATGAGCAGTTCTTC
>NA|TRBV10-3|16|TRBJ2-5|NA
CAISGSVAGEGETQYF
TGTGCCATCAGTGGCTCGGTAGCAGGGGAAGGAGAGACCCAGTACTTC
>few|TRBV7-2|15|TRBJ2-5|TRBD2
CASSLTSGGGETQYF
TGTGCCAGCAGCTTAACTAGCGGGGGTGGTGAGACCCAGTACTTC
>NA|TRBV27|15|TRBJ2-1|TRBD2
CASSYSGGARNEQFF
TGTGCCAGCAGCTATAGCGGGGGGGCGCGCAATGAGCAGTTCTTC
>NA|TRBV5-1|19|TRBJ1-4|TRBD1
CASSPRSGTGRAVSGKLFF
TGCGCCAGCAGCCCACGATCGGGGACAGGTCGCGCCGTGAGCGGAAAACTGTTTTTT
>NA|TRBV5-1|15|TRBJ2-7|TRBD1
CASSPRRGQGYEQYF
TGCGCCAGCAGCCCCCGGAGGGGACAGGGCTACGAGCAGTACTTC
>once|TRBV10-1|13|TRBJ1-2|NA
CASSESGSHGYTF
TGCGCCAGCAGTGAATCGGGGAGCCATGGCTACACCTTC
>NA|TRBV30|13|TRBJ1-5|NA
CAWSDRVGQPQHF
TGTGCCTGGAGTGACAGGGTCGGGCAGCCCCAGCATTTT
>once|TRBV7-2|14|TRBJ1-6|NA
CASSLAWAETPLHF
TGTGCCAGCAGCTTAGCCTGGGCAGAAACACCCCTCCACTTT
>NA|TRBV7-9|11|TRBJ2-7|NA
CASSFRGEQYF
TGTGCCAGCAGCTTTCGGGGGGAGCAGTACTTC